The rows below give T cell receptor beta chains drawn from one sample of a study of OX40 agonist ivuxolimab in advanced cancers. Here immunoSEQ multiplex PCR was the method, and the copy in TCRdb shows in-frame clones only, minus some. Of over 25,000 clones listed, roughly four fifths are singletons. Specimen: CD4+ or CD8+ T cells sorted from blood, collected in a trial of the OX40 agonist ivuxolimab. Receptors were obtained from an adult with an advanced solid tumor such as melanoma, head and neck, liver or kidney cancer. The CDR3 runs from the conserved cysteine through the conserved F or W. The D gene is left open where the match is weak. Clone sizes are given selectively: once, few, many, or a class where the clone is expanded.

D gene: NA
J gene: TRBJ2-1
V gene: TRBV29-1
CDR3 length: 11
clone size: NA
CDR3 DNA: TGCAGCGTTGAAAGGGCGGGTGAGCAGTTCTTC
CDR3 protein: CSVERAGEQFF

D gene: TRBD1
J gene: TRBJ1-5
V gene: TRBV18
CDR3 length: 15
clone size: NA
CDR3 DNA: TGTGCCAGCTCCACCACAGGGGCCAGCAATCAGCCCCAGCATTTT
CDR3 protein: CASSTTGASNQPQHF

D gene: NA
J gene: TRBJ2-7
V gene: TRBV5-1
CDR3 length: 15
clone size: NA
CDR3 DNA: TGCGCCAGCAGCTTGTTCCTGGGGTCTGCCTACGAGCAGTACTTC
CDR3 protein: CASSLFLGSAYEQYF

D gene: NA
J gene: TRBJ1-1
V gene: TRBV13
CDR3 length: 11
clone size: NA
CDR3 DNA: TGTGCCAGCAGCATGAACACTGAAGCTTTCTTT
CDR3 protein: CASSMNTEAFF

D gene: TRBD2
J gene: TRBJ2-3
V gene: TRBV7-9
CDR3 length: 16
clone size: NA
CDR3 DNA: TGTGCCAGCAGCTTTAGGTCTAGCGGGTCGGCAGATACGCAGTATTTT
CDR3 protein: CASSFRSSGSADTQYF

D gene: NA
J gene: TRBJ2-7
V gene: TRBV27
CDR3 length: 13
clone size: NA
CDR3 DNA: TGTGCCAGCAGTGCAGGACCCTCCTACGAGCAGTACTTC
CDR3 protein: CASSAGPSYEQYF

D gene: TRBD1
J gene: TRBJ1-2
V gene: TRBV5-6
CDR3 length: 15
clone size: NA
CDR3 DNA: TGTGCCAGCAGCCCCCCGGACAGGGGGAACTATGGCTACACCTTC
CDR3 protein: CASSPPDRGNYGYTF

D gene: TRBD1
J gene: TRBJ1-5
V gene: TRBV28
CDR3 length: 15
clone size: once
CDR3 DNA: TGTGCCAGCAGCCAGGGACAGGGCGGGAATCAGCCCCAGCATTTT
CDR3 protein: CASSQGQGGNQPQHF

D gene: TRBD2
J gene: TRBJ2-3
V gene: TRBV9
CDR3 length: 13
clone size: once
CDR3 DNA: TGTGCCAGCAGCTTCAGCGGGGAGAATACGCAGTATTTT
CDR3 protein: CASSFSGENTQYF

D gene: TRBD1
J gene: TRBJ1-2
V gene: TRBV5-1
CDR3 length: 13
clone size: NA
CDR3 DNA: TGCGCCAGCAGCTGGGGACAGATCTATGGCTACACCTTC
CDR3 protein: CASSWGQIYGYTF

D gene: NA
J gene: TRBJ2-1
V gene: TRBV19
CDR3 length: 12
clone size: NA
CDR3 DNA: TGTGCCAGTAGTATACGGGAAGATGAGCAGTTCTTC
CDR3 protein: CASSIREDEQFF

D gene: TRBD2
J gene: TRBJ2-1
V gene: TRBV19
CDR3 length: 14
clone size: NA
CDR3 DNA: TGTGCCAGTATGAGCGGGAACTCCTACAATGAGCAGTTCTTC
CDR3 protein: CASMSGNSYNEQFF